This T cell receptor (beta chain) was identified during a study of early T cells in non-severe SARS-CoV-2 infection. This clonotype was picked up many times. In TCRdb, the 5' RACE reads were re-called with MiXCR into one record per CDR3 protein. The sample has 25,000 to 30,000 distinct CDR3 sequences, 6% seen once. V was pared by 7 bases and J by 2 bases, with 8 bases between. CDR3 size: 13 residues. The V gene's germline CDR1 is MDHEN and CDR2 SYDVKM. V is TRBV28 and J is TRBJ2-2; D is unresolved. The receptor's source is an adult who was a healthcare worker with PCR-confirmed SARS-CoV-2 infection or an uninfected control (not recorded which). This material consisted of whole blood, taken at baseline. The chain's CDR3 is CASTSGNTGELFF. The CDR3 DNA sequence: TGTGCCAGCACATCCGGAAACACCGGGGAGCTGTTTTTT.